One and the same sample provided the 21 T cell receptor beta chains below, sequenced in a study of blood T cell repertoires in COVID-19. Clones were read by immunoSEQ multiplex PCR, and TCRdb kept only the in-frame ones, dropping some. The table includes just over 250,000 clones, roughly 88% detected once. The sample taken for sequencing was peripheral blood. These receptors originate from an older woman with COVID-19, enrolled during active disease.

The chain links TRBV18 to TRBJ1-6, with a possible D match to TRBD1 (5 bases). In germline, CDR1 is KGHSH, CDR2 LQKENI. V was shortened by 6 bases and J by 7 bases, with 19 bases between the two germline ends. The CDR3 totals 16 residues. The DNA for the CDR3 is TGTGCCAGCTCGAAATCTAGGGAAGGGGTCAATTCACCCCTCCACTTT. Amino acid sequence: CASSKSREGVNSPLHF. Drawing the rest from reference TRBV18 and TRBJ1-6, the complete variable domain is NAGVMQNPRHLVRRRGQEARLRCSPMKGHSHVYWYRQLPEEGLKFMVYLQKENIIDESGMPKERFSAEFPKEGPSILRIQQVVRGDSAAYFCASSKSREGVNSPLHFGNGTRLTVT.

The chain couples TRBV12-3 or TRBV12-4 to TRBJ2-7; D is possibly TRBD1 (5 bases). Deletions cut 3 bases from V and 5 bases from J, with 11 bases between. The CDR3 is 13 residues long. This chain's CDR3 is CASSFPDSHEQYF. CDR3 sequence (DNA): TGTGCCAGCAGTTTCCCCGACAGCCACGAGCAGTACTTC.

J is TRBJ1-5 and V is TRBV28, with 8 bases that match TRBD1. The CDR3 consists of 13 residues. Trimming cost V 6 bases and J 5 bases; bases outside gene matches: 3. Germline CDR1 reads MDHEN; CDR2 reads SYDVKM. CDR3 amino acids: CASSRGQYQPQHF. DNA for the CDR3: TGTGCCAGCAGCAGGGGGCAGTATCAGCCCCAGCATTTT.

The chain links TRBV4-1 to TRBJ1-2, with 7 nucleotides matching TRBD1. V dropped 0 bases and J dropped 8; count of bases not matched to a gene: 6. The germline gives CDR1 MGHRA, CDR2 YSYEKL. The CDR3 consists of 14 residues. CDR3 sequence (DNA): TGCGCCAGCAGCCAAGAAGGGGGCGCCGGGGGCTACACCTTC. Translated, it gives CASSQEGGAGGYTF.

The V and J genes are TRBV27 and TRBJ1-3, with TRBD1 matching 8 bases. CDR3 length: 15 residues. The V and J ends lost 5 bases and 4 bases, in that order; junction bases with no gene match: 7. CDR1 and CDR2 (germline): MNHEY, SMNVEV (reference sequence). The CDR3 DNA sequence: TGTGCCAGCAGTGCACGACAGGGGAACGGAAACACCATATATTTT. It encodes CASSARQGNGNTIYF.

J is TRBJ1-4 and V is TRBV15; TRBD1 agrees at 7 bases. The CDR3 spans 14 residues. With V trimmed by 3 bases and J by 4 bases, 2 bases remained unmatched. Germline V gives CDR1 LNHNV, CDR2 YYDKDF (reference sequence). The CDR3, as DNA: TGTGCCACCAGCAGGGACAGGTATAATGAAAAACTGTTTTTT. It specifies CATSRDRYNEKLFF. The full variable domain, completed using reference TRBV15 and TRBJ1-4, is DAMVIQNPRYQVTQFGKPVTLSCSQTLNHNVMYWYQQKSSQAPKLLFHYYDKDFNNEADTPDNFQSRRPNTSFCFLDIRSPGLGDTAMYLCATSRDRYNEKLFFGSGTQLSVL.

The chain has TRBV6-5 and TRBJ2-5; 7 positions agree with TRBD1. V was pared by 5 bases and J by 0 bases, with 6 bases of the junction left unmatched. Germline V gives CDR1 MNHEY, CDR2 SVGAGI. CDR3 length: 15 residues. Written as DNA, the CDR3 is TGTGCCAGCAGTACCAGGGACAGTAACCAAGAGACCCAGTACTTC. Protein product: CASSTRDSNQETQYF.

The CDR3 coding sequence is TGTGCCACCAGCAGAGATTTAAACAGGGACAATGAGCAGTTCTTC. Amino acid sequence: CATSRDLNRDNEQFF. This chain joins TRBV15 and TRBJ2-1; tentative D call: TRBD1 (6 bases). There are 15 residues in the CDR3. With 0 bases removed from V and 5 bases from J, the gap between germline ends came to 11 bases. The germline V gene has CDR1 LNHNV and CDR2 YYDKDF (reference sequence).

This clone appeared a single time. The chain carries TRBV6-5 and TRBJ1-2; the match to TRBD1 covers 8 bases. After removal of 2 bases from V and 8 bases from J, the junction contained 10 bases not matched to a gene. Germline-derived CDR1 and CDR2 are MNHEY and SVGAGI. This CDR3 has 15 amino acids. The CDR3 protein is CASSYDRGRTPGYTF. CDR3 nucleotides: TGTGCCAGCAGTTACGACAGGGGAAGAACCCCAGGCTACACCTTC.

This clone was counted a few times. V gene TRBV19 combines with J gene TRBJ1-6; D possibly corresponds to TRBD1 (6 bases). The CDR3 is made up of 15 amino acids. The germline V and J ends were trimmed by 5 bases and 5 bases, with 13 bases remaining between them. CDR1 is LNHDA and CDR2 is SQIVND in the germline V gene (reference sequence). The CDR3 DNA sequence: TGTGCCAGTAGTGGTCGGCAGGGGAATAATTCACCCCTCCACTTT. Amino acid sequence: CASSGRQGNNSPLHF.

V gene TRBV10-3 combines with J gene TRBJ2-3; 8 bases map to TRBD1. J was trimmed by 2 bases and V by 4 bases; bases with no gene match: 8. This CDR3 spans 16 amino acids. The germline CDR1 and CDR2 sequences are ENHRY and SYGVKD. The CDR3 loop is CAISARQGMTTDTQYF. The CDR3 region has the DNA TGTGCCATCAGTGCACGACAGGGGATGACCACAGATACGCAGTATTTT.

The V and J genes are TRBV5-1 and TRBJ2-1, with D uncertain. Germline assignment: CDR1 SGHRS and CDR2 YFSETQ. V was clipped by 4 bases and J by 0 bases, with 11 bases between them. The CDR3 extends over 15 amino acids. This CDR3 is CASSRLRSSYNEQFF. The CDR3 DNA sequence: TGCGCCAGCAGCCGCCTCCGGAGCTCCTACAATGAGCAGTTCTTC.

The rearrangement links TRBV11-3 to TRBJ2-5; a possible D gene is TRBD1 (6 bases). CDR3 length: 15 residues. Germline assignment: CDR1 SGHNT and CDR2 YENEEA. Trimming pared 5 bases from V and 4 bases from J, leaving 17 bases between. In nucleotides, the CDR3 is TGTGCCAGCAGCCCGAGGGCCACAGGGATAGAGACCCAGTACTTC. Its translation: CASSPRATGIETQYF.

This clone was seen only once. The chain joins TRBV6-4 to TRBJ2-1; the D gene is possibly TRBD2 (7 bases). The V gene's germline CDR1 is MRHNA and CDR2 SNTAGT. The CDR3 length is 14 residues. Trimming shortened V by 0 bases and J by 8 bases, and 11 bases separated the two germline ends. Here the CDR3 reads CASSDSGGRDEQFF. The CDR3 coding sequence is TGTGCCAGCAGTGACTCAGGGGGGAGGGATGAGCAGTTCTTC.

This clone was detected once. This sequence joins TRBV6-6 and TRBJ1-5; 11 nucleotides match TRBD1. There are 14 residues in the CDR3. Germline CDR1 and CDR2: MNHNY and SVGAGI (reference sequence). V shed 5 bases and J 6 bases; nucleotides not matched to a gene: 3. The CDR3 reads CASSGQGASQPQHF. In nucleotides, the CDR3 is TGTGCCAGCAGTGGACAGGGGGCAAGTCAGCCCCAGCATTTT.

The chain combines TRBV7-3 with TRBJ2-1, with 9 bases lining up with TRBD2. CDR1 is SGHTA, CDR2 FQGTGA, per germline. The CDR3 covers 15 residues. V lost 2 bases and J lost 8; bases outside the gene matches: 7. CDR3 amino acids: CASSLVGTSLDEQFF. In DNA, the CDR3 is TGTGCCAGCAGCTTAGTGGGGACTAGCTTGGATGAGCAGTTCTTC.

Remarks on this clone: Within the sample, other DNA sequences also encode this same CDR3. CDR3 sequence: CASSFQGAGTEAFF. The CDR3 region has the DNA TGCGCCAGCAGCTTCCAGGGGGCTGGGACTGAAGCTTTCTTT. This chain uses TRBV5-1 with TRBJ1-1; 8 nucleotides match TRBD1. After removal of 2 bases from V and 5 bases from J, the junction contained 5 bases not matched to a gene. This CDR3 has 14 amino acids. Germline assignment: CDR1 SGHRS and CDR2 YFSETQ.

This sequence joins TRBV9 and TRBJ1-6; TRBD1 might be the D (6 bases). Trimming removed 3 bases from V and 6 bases from J, with 13 bases in between. The CDR3 extends over 15 amino acids. Germline CDR1 is SGDLS and CDR2 is YYNGEE. This CDR3 is CASSGRGQSNSPLHF. The CDR3 DNA follows: TGTGCCAGCAGCGGAAGAGGACAGAGTAATTCACCCCTCCACTTT.

The chain couples TRBV27 to TRBJ2-2, with 12 bases that match TRBD2. Germline CDR1 MNHEY, CDR2 SMNVEV (reference sequence). CDR3 size: 18 residues. The ends lost 2 bases at V and 2 bases at J; junction bases unmatched: 6. The CDR3 nucleotides are TGTGCCAGCAGTTTACAGGCGGGACTAGCGGGCAACACCGGGGAGCTGTTTTTT. It yields the protein CASSLQAGLAGNTGELFF.

Only a few counts were recorded for this clone. The rearrangement joins TRBV7-3 to TRBJ2-2; 7 nucleotides line up with TRBD1. CDR1 SGHTA and CDR2 FQGTGA come from the germline V gene. CDR3 length equals 16 residues. V lost 1 base, J lost 4 bases, and 6 bases stayed unmatched. The DNA of the CDR3 is TGTGCCAGCAGCTTAAAGGGGGCGCAGGGCACCGGGGAGCTGTTTTTT. Translating it yields CASSLKGAQGTGELFF.

This chain links TRBV15 with TRBJ2-7; D remains unclear. Per the germline V gene, CDR1 is LNHNV and CDR2 is YYDKDF (reference sequence). Trimming took off 0 bases at V and 5 bases at J, with 14 bases between the two ends. This CDR3 is built from 15 residues. CDR3 DNA sequence: TGTGCCACCAGCAGAGATTCGCGCCAGGTAAACGAGCAGTACTTC. Encoded protein: CATSRDSRQVNEQYF.